The next 10 T cell receptor beta chains were all read from a single sample in a study of CD8+ T cells in alopecia areata. RNA extraction was followed by reverse transcription into cDNA, which acted as the sequencing template. Measured with immunoSEQ multiplex PCR; TCRdb has only the in-frame clones, and not every one. The sample yields 100,000 to 120,000 clones, approximately 63% seen once. The material sequenced was CD8+ T cells sorted from blood. Receptors were obtained from a human donor in good health.

The chain joins TRBV25-1 to TRBJ1-1; D unresolved. Germline loops: CDR1 MGHDK, CDR2 SYGVNS. This CDR3 has 13 amino acids. V was clipped by 1 base and J by 12 bases, with 15 bases between them. The DNA for the CDR3 is TGTGCCAGCAGTGAATCGTCCGCCGGCGGGACTTTCTTT. Amino acids: CASSESSAGGTFF.

This chain joins TRBV2 and TRBJ1-3, with D uncertain. With 5 bases removed from V and 2 bases from J, the gap between germline ends came to 1 base. This CDR3 spans 11 amino acids. Per germline, CDR1 SNHLY and CDR2 FYNNEI. Written as DNA, the CDR3 is TGTGCCAGCAGTCCTGGAAACACCATATATTTT. It translates to CASSPGNTIYF. Supplemented by reference TRBV2 and TRBJ1-3, the full variable domain reads EPEVTQTPSHQVTQMGQEVILRCVPISNHLYFYWYRQILGQKVEFLVSFYNNEISEKSEIFDDQFSVERPDGSNFTLKIRSTKLEDSAMYFCASSPGNTIYFGEGSWLTVV.

This clone was seen a few times. The V call is TRBV29-1, the J call TRBJ2-1; TRBD1 matches 8 bases. J lost 7 bases, V lost 4 bases, and 0 bases had no gene match. Looked up from germline, CDR1 is SQVTM and CDR2 is ANQGSEA. The CDR3 spans 11 residues. This CDR3 is CSVGTGNEQFF. In nucleotides, the CDR3 is TGCAGCGTTGGGACAGGGAATGAGCAGTTCTTC.

V usage is TRBV7-2 and J usage is TRBJ1-2; D unclear. Germline V CDR1 and CDR2: SGHTA, FQGNSA. The CDR3 spans 14 residues. V gave up 4 bases and J gave up 5 bases, with 14 bases separating them. CDR3 bases: TGTGCCAGCAGCTCCCCAATCGGCAAGTATGGCTACACCTTC. This encodes CASSSPIGKYGYTF.

The CDR3 DNA follows: TGTGCCAGCAGCTTAGGCGGCAGGGCCGACCAGCCCCAGCATTTT. This gives the protein CASSLGGRADQPQHF. The chain joins TRBV13 to TRBJ1-5, with TRBD1 as a possible D gene (5 bases). V gave up 0 bases and J gave up 7 bases, with 13 bases separating them. CDR3 length: 15 residues. Per germline, CDR1 PRHDT and CDR2 FYEKMQ (reference sequence).

The chain links TRBV2 to TRBJ1-1; TRBD1 is a possible D gene (5 bases). The CDR3 runs 14 residues. V lost 6 bases, J lost 0 bases, and 11 bases lay in between. Germline assignment: CDR1 SNHLY and CDR2 FYNNEI. This CDR3 is CASRGPGMNTEAFF. CDR3 in DNA: TGTGCCAGCAGGGGGCCGGGGATGAACACTGAAGCTTTCTTT.

The V and J genes are TRBV19 and TRBJ1-2; D is uncertain. Germline assignment: CDR1 LNHDA and CDR2 SQIVND (reference sequence). CDR3 size: 14 residues. The germline V and J ends were trimmed by 1 base and 4 bases, with 10 bases remaining between them. Here the CDR3 reads CASSIVSGVYGYTF. Written as DNA, the CDR3 is TGTGCCAGTAGTATAGTTTCGGGAGTCTATGGCTACACCTTC.

This clone appeared a few times. The chain is built from TRBV11-2 and TRBJ2-1, with TRBD2 matching over 7 bases. V was pared by 7 bases and J by 8 bases, with 5 bases of the junction left unmatched. This CDR3 region has 12 residues. Per germline, CDR1 SGHAT and CDR2 FQNNGV. The CDR3 DNA sequence: TGTGCCAGCACCAGTGGGGGGGATGAGCAGTTCTTC. It yields the protein CASTSGGDEQFF.

This clone was observed once. The genes are TRBV30 and TRBJ2-1; D assignment may be TRBD1 or TRBD2 (5 bases each). The CDR3 spans 12 residues. Trimming took 3 bases from V and 10 from J, leaving 13 bases between them. Germline CDR1 GTSNPN, CDR2 SVGIG (reference sequence). The CDR3 protein is CAWSLSEGEQFF. Written as DNA, the CDR3 is TGTGCCTGGAGCCTATCCGAGGGGGAGCAGTTCTTC.

The rearrangement links TRBV6-5 to TRBJ2-7; TRBD1 matches 8 bases. The CDR3 is 15 residues long. Unmatched junction bases numbered 12, after V lost 5 bases and J lost 6 bases. Germline V gives CDR1 MNHEY, CDR2 SVGAGI. CDR3 in DNA: TGTGCCAGCAGTAAAAGGCAGGGGGCGCGGTCCGAGCAGTACTTC. Translated: CASSKRQGARSEQYF.